The 11 T cell receptor beta chains below all came from one sample that was sequenced in a study of blood T cell repertoires in COVID-19. TCRdb keeps only in-frame clones here, not all; method: immunoSEQ multiplex PCR. The sample records around 120,000 clones, around 90% being singletons. Sequenced sample: peripheral blood. These TCRs come from a man in his fifties with active COVID-19.

V usage is TRBV19 and J usage is TRBJ1-2; 8 bases line up with TRBD1. Germline-derived CDR1 and CDR2 are LNHDA and SQIVND (reference sequence). This CDR3 comprises 14 residues. V trimming: 6 bases; J trimming: 7 bases; junction bases outside the gene matches: 10. The CDR3 DNA sequence: TGTGCCAGTAGGATACAGGGGGAGAGGAGTGGCTACACCTTC. This translates into CASRIQGERSGYTF.

This rearrangement joins TRBV9 to TRBJ1-3; no clear D gene. Germline CDR1 is SGDLS and CDR2 is YYNGEE. V was pared by 0 bases and J by 4 bases, with 11 bases between. The CDR3 loop spans 15 amino acids. CDR3 nucleotide sequence: TGTGCCAGCAGCGTAGGAGCTGGAGGCGGAAACACCATATATTTT. Translation: CASSVGAGGGNTIYF.

The chain joins TRBV19 to TRBJ2-3, with 9 nucleotides matching TRBD1. There are 15 residues in the CDR3. V lost 6 bases, J lost 7 bases, and 11 bases stayed unmatched. Germline V gives CDR1 LNHDA, CDR2 SQIVND (reference sequence). As DNA, the CDR3 is TGTGCCAGTAGGCCCCCGGGACAGGGTCGCCATACGCAGTATTTT. Translating gives CASRPPGQGRHTQYF.

The chain is built from TRBV27 and TRBJ1-3; TRBD1 might be the D (5 bases). The CDR3 is made up of 13 amino acids. The germline V gene encodes CDR1 MNHEY and CDR2 SMNVEV (reference sequence). The V end was cut by 7 bases, the J end by 0 bases, with 7 bases between. CDR3 region: CASKGRSGNTIYF. Written as DNA, the CDR3 is TGTGCCAGCAAGGGGCGCTCTGGAAACACCATATATTTT.

The chain uses TRBV7-2 and TRBJ1-2; D is perhaps TRBD1 (6 bases). Germline assignment: CDR1 SGHTA and CDR2 FQGNSA. Deletions cut 1 base from V and 4 bases from J, with 13 bases between. The CDR3 is 15 residues long. This chain's CDR3 is CASSLGGGMAYGYTF. The DNA of the CDR3 is TGTGCCAGCAGCTTAGGAGGGGGTATGGCCTATGGCTACACCTTC.

In this sample, this clone turned up a few times. The rearrangement links TRBV7-9 to TRBJ1-1; 7 bases map to TRBD1. The ends lost 3 bases at V and 0 bases at J; junction bases unmatched: 4. There are 15 residues in the CDR3. Germline V gene data show CDR1 as SEHNR and CDR2 as FQNEAQ (reference sequence). The CDR3 nucleotides are TGTGCCAGCAGCTTTCCGACAGGGATGAACACTGAAGCTTTCTTT. This codes for CASSFPTGMNTEAFF.

DNA of the CDR3: TGTGCCAGCAGCGGGCAGCCTCTCCCCTACGAGCAGTACGTC. Its protein is CASSGQPLPYEQYV. The V and J genes are TRBV6-2 or TRBV6-3 and TRBJ2-7; D not resolved. CDR3 size: 14 residues. Germline V gene lookup returns CDR1 MNHEY and CDR2 SVGEGT. V dropped 6 bases and J dropped 2 bases, with 14 bases sitting between them.

This chain connects TRBV5-1 to TRBJ1-1, with D perhaps matching TRBD1 (5 bases). CDR3 length: 14 residues. Trimming pared 4 bases from V and 5 bases from J, leaving 15 bases between. Germline lookup yields CDR1 SGHRS and CDR2 YFSETQ. The CDR3 DNA is TGCGCCAGCAGCGGGCAGGGAGGAGGGACTGAAGCTTTCTTT. It yields the protein CASSGQGGGTEAFF.

The V call is TRBV18, the J call TRBJ1-3; D perhaps matches TRBD1 (6 bases). The V gene's germline CDR1 is KGHSH and CDR2 LQKENI. The CDR3 is 19 amino acids. The V end lost 0 bases, the J end lost 0 bases, and 18 bases lay between the germline ends. The CDR3 DNA is TGTGCCAGCTCACCACCGAACAGGGTTATTGGTGGCTCTGGAAACACCATATATTTT. This gives the protein CASSPPNRVIGGSGNTIYF.

This clone was detected once. This chain uses TRBV3-1 (or the pseudogene TRBV3-2) with TRBJ1-1; D uncertain. V was pared by 5 bases and J by 5 bases, with 9 bases between. Looked up from germline, CDR1 is LGHDT and CDR2 is YNNKEL (reference sequence). The CDR3 covers 12 residues. CDR3 bases: TGTGCCAGCAGCTCCGCAGCGACTGAAGCTTTCTTT. Its protein is CASSSAATEAFF.

The CDR3 spells CASMAGTASYEQYV. Here the CDR3 DNA reads TGTGCCAGTATGGCGGGGACGGCTTCCTACGAGCAGTACGTC. V usage is TRBV5-5 and J usage is TRBJ2-7; tentatively, D is TRBD2 (6 bases). V lost 8 bases and J lost 1, with 16 bases in between. CDR1 is SGHKS and CDR2 is YYEKEE in the germline V gene (reference sequence). The CDR3 is 14 residues long.